This T cell receptor (beta chain) was retrieved from a study of blood T cell repertoires in COVID-19. Study summary: PBMCs, B-cell-depleted T cells, or T cells were the source of the cDNA or gDNA that made up the material.

The CDR3 runs to 13 residues. CDR1 MNHEY and CDR2 SMNVEV come from the germline V gene (reference sequence). The ends were cut back, 3 bases at V and 4 bases at J, with 9 bases in the middle. This clone was seen just once. Libraries were prepared by immunoSEQ multiplex PCR; TCRdb keeps only in-frame clonotypes and omits some of them. The sample holds 250,000 to 300,000 clones; 75% to 90% are singletons and the top ten take around 13%. This sequence joins TRBV27 and TRBJ1-1; D is undetermined. Sequences were obtained from peripheral blood. The sequence was obtained from a woman in her seventies with COVID-19, enrolled during active disease. The CDR3 loop reads CASSLERRTEAFF. The CDR3 DNA is TGTGCCAGCAGTTTGGAGCGGCGCACTGAAGCTTTCTTT.